This is a list of T cell receptor beta chains from one sample in a study of CD4+ T cells in melanoma. Produced via immunoSEQ multiplex PCR; TCRdb's table is partial and in-frame only. Of about 21,000 clones listed, around 80% are singletons. Receptor source: a human donor with melanoma. CDR3s include the opening cysteine and the closing phenylalanine or tryptophan. D genes are given only for firm matches. For some rows the clone size is stated as once, few or many, or as a class when expanded; others skip it.

CASSLAAGTYEQYF	TGCGCCAGCAGCTTAGCGGCGGGGACCTACGAGCAGTACTTC	TRBV5-1	TRBJ2-7	-	-
CASSRRDGANYGYTF	TGCGCCAGCAGCCGCAGGGACGGAGCTAACTATGGCTACACCTTC	TRBV4-1	TRBJ1-2	-	-
CASSMGGGMTDTQYF	TGTGCCAGCAGCATGGGCGGGGGGATGACAGATACGCAGTATTTT	TRBV9	TRBJ2-3	-	TRBD2
CATRQGGGRGGDEQYF	TGTGCCACGAGGCAAGGGGGCGGGCGGGGTGGCGACGAGCAGTACTTC	TRBV10-3	TRBJ2-7	-	-
CASSLGGSTYNEQFF	TGCGCCAGCAGCTTGGGGGGGTCTACGTACAATGAGCAGTTCTTC	TRBV5-1	TRBJ2-1	-	-
CASSSRGGSYNSPLHF	TGTGCCAGCAGCTCGAGAGGGGGCTCCTATAATTCACCCCTCCACTTT	TRBV7-3	TRBJ1-6	-	-
CASSLEIAGPRETQYF	TGCGCCAGCAGCTTGGAGATAGCGGGGCCCAGAGAGACCCAGTACTTC	TRBV5-1	TRBJ2-5	-	TRBD2
CAWSVRRGGLTIYF	TGTGCCTGGAGTGTGAGGCGGGGAGGGCTGACCATATATTTT	TRBV30	TRBJ1-3	-	-
CSVELGPYRGNTGELFF	TGCAGCGTTGAGTTGGGGCCGTACAGGGGAAACACCGGGGAGCTGTTTTTT	TRBV29-1	TRBJ2-2	-	TRBD1
CASSLSLGADTQYF	TGTGCTAGCAGCTTAAGCCTGGGGGCAGATACGCAGTATTTT	TRBV7-7	TRBJ2-3	few	-
CASSPQSLSYEQYF	TGTGCCAGCTCACCACAGTCACTGAGCTACGAGCAGTACTTC	TRBV18	TRBJ2-7	-	-
CASKLAGGLQTGELFF	TGCGCCAGCAAATTAGCGGGGGGGCTGCAAACCGGGGAGCTGTTTTTT	TRBV5-1	TRBJ2-2	-	TRBD2
CASSNRGGYGYTF	TGTGCCAGCAGCAACAGGGGAGGCTATGGCTACACCTTC	TRBV5-5	TRBJ1-2	-	TRBD1
CASSEGYWVSYNSPLHF	TGTGCCAGCAGCGAGGGGTACTGGGTCTCCTATAATTCACCCCTCCACTTT	TRBV9	TRBJ1-6	-	-